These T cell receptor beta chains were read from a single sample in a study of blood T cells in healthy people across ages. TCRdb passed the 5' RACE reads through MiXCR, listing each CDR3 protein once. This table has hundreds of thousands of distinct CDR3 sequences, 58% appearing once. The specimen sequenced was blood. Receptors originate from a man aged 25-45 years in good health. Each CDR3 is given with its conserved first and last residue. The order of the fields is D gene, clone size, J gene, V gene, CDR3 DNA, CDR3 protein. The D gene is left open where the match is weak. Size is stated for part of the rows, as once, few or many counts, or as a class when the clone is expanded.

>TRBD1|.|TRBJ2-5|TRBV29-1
TGCAGCGTCGCGGAGCCTACAGGGGGCCGAGAGACCCAGTACTTC
CSVAEPTGGRETQYF
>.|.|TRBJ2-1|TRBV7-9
TGTGCCAGCATCTTAGCCAGCGAAGCGCAGTTCTTC
CASILASEAQFF
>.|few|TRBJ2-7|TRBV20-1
TGCAGTGCTAGCGGGGACTACGAGCAGTACTTC
CSASGDYEQYF
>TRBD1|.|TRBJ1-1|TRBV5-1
TGCGCCAGCAGCTGGACGGGACAGGGGGCAAGTGAAGCTTTCTTT
CASSWTGQGASEAFF
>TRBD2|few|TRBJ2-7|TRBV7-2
TGTGCCAGCAGCTCACTAGCGGGAGGTCCGTCCCAGTACTTC
CASSSLAGGPSQYF
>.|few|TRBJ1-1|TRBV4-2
TGTGCCAGCACTGGCGGTATGAACACTGAAGCTTTCTTT
CASTGGMNTEAFF
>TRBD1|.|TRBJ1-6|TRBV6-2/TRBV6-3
TGTGCCAGCAGTGACCGGACAGGGGGTAATTCACCCCTCCACTTT
CASSDRTGGNSPLHF
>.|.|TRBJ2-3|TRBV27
TGTGCCAGCAGTCCTACGGGACGTACACAGTATTTT
CASSPTGRTQYF
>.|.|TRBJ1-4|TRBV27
TGTGCCAGCAGTCACGGCAGGGAGAATGAAAAACTGTTTTTT
CASSHGRENEKLFF
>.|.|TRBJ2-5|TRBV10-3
TGTGCCATCAGTGAGTCGCAAAAAGGGACCCAAGAGCAGTACTTC
CAISESQKGTQEQYF
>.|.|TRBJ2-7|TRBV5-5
TGTGCCAGCAGCTTGTTGGTAGACGAGCAGTACTTC
CASSLLVDEQYF
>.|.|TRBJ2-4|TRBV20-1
TGCAGTGGTTTAACCCGACGTGGGAAGGCCAAAAACATTCAGTACTTC
CSGLTRRGKAKNIQYF